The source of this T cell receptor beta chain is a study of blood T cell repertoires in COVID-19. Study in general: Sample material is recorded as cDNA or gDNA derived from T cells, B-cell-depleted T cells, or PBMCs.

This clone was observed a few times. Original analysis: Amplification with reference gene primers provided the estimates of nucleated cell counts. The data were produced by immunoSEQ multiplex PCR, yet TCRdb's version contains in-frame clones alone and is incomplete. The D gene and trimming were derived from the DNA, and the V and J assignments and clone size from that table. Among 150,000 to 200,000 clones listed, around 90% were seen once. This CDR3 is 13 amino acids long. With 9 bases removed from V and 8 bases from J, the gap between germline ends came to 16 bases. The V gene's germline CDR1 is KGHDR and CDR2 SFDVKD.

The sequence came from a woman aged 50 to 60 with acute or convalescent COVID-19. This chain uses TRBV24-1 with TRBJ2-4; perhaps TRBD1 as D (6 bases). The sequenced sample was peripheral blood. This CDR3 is CATSPPQGDIQYF. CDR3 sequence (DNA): TGTGCCACCTCCCCCCCACAGGGAGACATTCAGTACTTC.